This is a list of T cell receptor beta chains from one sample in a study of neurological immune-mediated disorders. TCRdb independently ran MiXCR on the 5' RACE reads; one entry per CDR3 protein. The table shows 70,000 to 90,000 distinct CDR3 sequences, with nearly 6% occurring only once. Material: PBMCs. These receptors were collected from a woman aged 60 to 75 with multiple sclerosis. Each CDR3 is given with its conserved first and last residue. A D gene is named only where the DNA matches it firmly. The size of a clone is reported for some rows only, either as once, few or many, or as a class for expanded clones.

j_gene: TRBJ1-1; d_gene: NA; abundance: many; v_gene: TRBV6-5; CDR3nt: TGTGCCAGCAGTTATCTCTTTACAGGGACTAACACTGAAGCTTTCTTT; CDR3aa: CASSYLFTGTNTEAFF
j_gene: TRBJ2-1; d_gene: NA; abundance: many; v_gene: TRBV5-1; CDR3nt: TGCGCCAGCAGCCGGACCTACAATGAGCAGTTCTTC; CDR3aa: CASSRTYNEQFF
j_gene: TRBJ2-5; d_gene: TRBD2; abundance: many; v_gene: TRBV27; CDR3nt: TGTGCCAGCAGTCCACCGGGACTAGGGTCTGGAGAGACCCAGTACTTC; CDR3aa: CASSPPGLGSGETQYF
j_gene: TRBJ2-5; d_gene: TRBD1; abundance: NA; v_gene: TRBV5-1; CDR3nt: TGCGCCAGCAGCCGGACAGGGGGGAATGAAGAGACCCAGTACTTC; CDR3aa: CASSRTGGNEETQYF
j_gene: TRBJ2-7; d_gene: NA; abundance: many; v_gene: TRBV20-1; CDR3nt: TGCAGTGCTAGTATGAACGAGCAGTACTTC; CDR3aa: CSASMNEQYF
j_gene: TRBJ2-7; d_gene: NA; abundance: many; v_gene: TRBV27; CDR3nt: TGTGCCAGCAGTCTACAGGGCCCCCTTCGCGAGCAGTACTTC; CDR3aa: CASSLQGPLREQYF
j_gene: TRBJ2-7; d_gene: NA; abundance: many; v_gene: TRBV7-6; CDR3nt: TGTGCCAGCAGCTTAGCGGAACGGGGCGAGCAGTACTTC; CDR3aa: CASSLAERGEQYF
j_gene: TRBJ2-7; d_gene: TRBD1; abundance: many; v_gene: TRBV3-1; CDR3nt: TGTGCCAGCAGAGAATACACAGGGGCCTACGAGCAGTACTTC; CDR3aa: CASREYTGAYEQYF
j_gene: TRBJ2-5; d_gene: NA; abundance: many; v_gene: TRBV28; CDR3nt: TGTGCCAGCAGTCGGGCCGCACTCCCAGAGACCCAGTACTTC; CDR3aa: CASSRAALPETQYF
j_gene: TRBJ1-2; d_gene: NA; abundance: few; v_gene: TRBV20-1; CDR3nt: TGCAGTGCTTACCGGACACGGGACTATGGCTACACCTTC; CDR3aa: CSAYRTRDYGYTF
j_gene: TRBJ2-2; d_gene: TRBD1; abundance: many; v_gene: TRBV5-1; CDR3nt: TGCGCCAGCAGCTTGGGACAGGGTAGGAACACCGGGGAGCTGTTTTTT; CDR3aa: CASSLGQGRNTGELFF
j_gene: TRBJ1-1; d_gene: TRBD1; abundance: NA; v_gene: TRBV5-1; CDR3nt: TGCGCCAGCAGCTTGGACAGGGGACGAGGACCTGAAGCTTTCTTT; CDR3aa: CASSLDRGRGPEAFF
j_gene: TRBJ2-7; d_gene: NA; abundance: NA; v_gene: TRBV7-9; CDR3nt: TGTGCCAGCAGCTCGGACAGACAGTCCTACGAGCAGTACTTC; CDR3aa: CASSSDRQSYEQYF
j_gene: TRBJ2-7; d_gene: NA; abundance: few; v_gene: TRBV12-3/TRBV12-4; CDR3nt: TGTGCCAGCAGCCTAAGCGGGCCCTACGAGCAGTACTTC; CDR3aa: CASSLSGPYEQYF
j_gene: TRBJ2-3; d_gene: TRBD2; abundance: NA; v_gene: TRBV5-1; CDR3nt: TGCGCCAGCAGCCGACTAGCGGGGGGGCAAGATACGCAGTATTTT; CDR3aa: CASSRLAGGQDTQYF
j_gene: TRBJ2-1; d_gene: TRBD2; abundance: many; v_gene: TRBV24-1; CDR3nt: TGTGCCACCGAGGCGGGGGGGGCTTACAATGAGCAGTTCTTC; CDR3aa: CATEAGGAYNEQFF
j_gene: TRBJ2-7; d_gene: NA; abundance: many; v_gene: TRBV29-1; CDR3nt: TGCAGCGTTGTTCGGCAGGGAAGGGACCACGAGCAGTACTTC; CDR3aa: CSVVRQGRDHEQYF
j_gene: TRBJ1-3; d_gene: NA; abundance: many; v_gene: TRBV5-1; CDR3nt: TGCGCCAGCAGCTTGGCCCCAGGGACTGGAAACACCATATATTTT; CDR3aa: CASSLAPGTGNTIYF
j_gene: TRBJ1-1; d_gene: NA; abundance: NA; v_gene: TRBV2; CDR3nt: TGTGCCAGCAGTGAACGTAGGGGGAACACTGAAGCTTTCTTT; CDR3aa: CASSERRGNTEAFF
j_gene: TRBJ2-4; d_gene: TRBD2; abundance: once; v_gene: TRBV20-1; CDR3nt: TGCAGTGCTGTAGCGGGGGGGCCCGCGAAAAGCATTCAGTACTTC; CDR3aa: CSAVAGGPAKSIQYF
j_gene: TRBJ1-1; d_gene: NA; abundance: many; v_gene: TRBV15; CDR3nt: TGTGCCACCAGGCTCAACACTGAAGCTTTCTTT; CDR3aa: CATRLNTEAFF
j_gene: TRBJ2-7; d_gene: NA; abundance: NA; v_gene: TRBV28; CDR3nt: TGTGCCAGCAGTTCCAAATTCCCACCGGGCGAGCAGTACTTC; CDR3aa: CASSSKFPPGEQYF
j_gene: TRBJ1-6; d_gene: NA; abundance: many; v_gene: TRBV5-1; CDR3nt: TGCGCCAGCAGCTTGGATCAGGTGGGGGCCCTCCACTTT; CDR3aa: CASSLDQVGALHF
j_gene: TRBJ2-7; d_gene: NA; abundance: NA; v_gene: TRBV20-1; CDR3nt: TGCAGTGCGGAAGGGGGATACGAGCAGTACTTC; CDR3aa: CSAEGGYEQYF
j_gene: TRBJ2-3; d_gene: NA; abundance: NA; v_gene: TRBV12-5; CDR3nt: TGTGCTAGTGGACCGAAGGGGGGCATAGATACGCAGTATTTT; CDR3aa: CASGPKGGIDTQYF
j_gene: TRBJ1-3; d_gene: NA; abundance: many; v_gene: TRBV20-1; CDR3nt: TGCAGTGCTAGGGGAGCCCGGGACCCCTCTGGAAACACCATATATTTT; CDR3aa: CSARGARDPSGNTIYF
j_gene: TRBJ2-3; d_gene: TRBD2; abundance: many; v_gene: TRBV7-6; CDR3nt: TGTGCCAGCAGCTTAGCAGCGGGGTCTAGCACAGATACGCAGTATTTT; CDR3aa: CASSLAAGSSTDTQYF
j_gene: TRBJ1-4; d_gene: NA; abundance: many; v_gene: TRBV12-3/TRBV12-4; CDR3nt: TGTGCCAGCAGTTTTTTCCTTAATGAAAAACTGTTTTTT; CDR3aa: CASSFFLNEKLFF
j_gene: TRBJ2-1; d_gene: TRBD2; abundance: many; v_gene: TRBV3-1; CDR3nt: TGTGCCAGCAGCCTTTTGGGGACTAGCGGGGGGGCCAATGAGCAGTTCTTC; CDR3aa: CASSLLGTSGGANEQFF
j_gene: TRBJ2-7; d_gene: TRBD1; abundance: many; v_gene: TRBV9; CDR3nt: TGTGCCAGCAGTGGGCAGGGGGCTTACGAGCAGTACTTC; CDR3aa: CASSGQGAYEQYF
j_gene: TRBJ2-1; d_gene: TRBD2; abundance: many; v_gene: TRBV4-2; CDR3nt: TGTGCCAGCAGCCAAGACAGGACTAGCAAAGGCGAGCAGTTCTTC; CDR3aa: CASSQDRTSKGEQFF
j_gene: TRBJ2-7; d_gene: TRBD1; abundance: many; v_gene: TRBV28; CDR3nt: TGTGCCAGCAGTTTGCAAACCGGGACAGCAACCTCCTACGAGCAGTACTTC; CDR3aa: CASSLQTGTATSYEQYF
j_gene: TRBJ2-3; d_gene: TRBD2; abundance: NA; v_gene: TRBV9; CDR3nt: TGTGCCAGCAGCGTAGATAGCGGGGGTGCGGGCACAGATACGCAGTATTTT; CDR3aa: CASSVDSGGAGTDTQYF
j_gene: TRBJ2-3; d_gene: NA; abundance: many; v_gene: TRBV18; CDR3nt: TGTGCCAGCTCACCATTGACGCAGGGGCCCCCCACCACAGATACGCAGTATTTT; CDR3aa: CASSPLTQGPPTTDTQYF
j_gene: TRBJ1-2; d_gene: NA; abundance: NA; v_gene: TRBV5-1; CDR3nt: TGCGCCAGCAGCTTGGTACAGGGAACCAACTATGGCTACACCTTC; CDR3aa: CASSLVQGTNYGYTF
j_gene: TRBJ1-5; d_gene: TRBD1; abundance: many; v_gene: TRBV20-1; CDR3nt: TGCAGTGCGGAAACCGGGACAGGGAGGTATAGCAATCAGCCCCAGCATTTT; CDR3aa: CSAETGTGRYSNQPQHF
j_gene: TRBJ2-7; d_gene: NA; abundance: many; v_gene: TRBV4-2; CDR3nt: TGTGCCAGCAGCCAAGGAACCCAAGGGAAGTTTACCACCTACGAGCAGTACTTC; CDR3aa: CASSQGTQGKFTTYEQYF
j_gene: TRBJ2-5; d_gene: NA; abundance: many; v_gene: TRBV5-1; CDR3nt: TGCGCCAGCAGGGTTGGGACGCTAGAGACCCAGTACTTC; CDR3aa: CASRVGTLETQYF
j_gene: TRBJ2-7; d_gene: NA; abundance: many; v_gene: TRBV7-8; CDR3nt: TGTGCCAGCAGCAGACCGCGGGGGCTTCTCTCCTACGAGCAGTACTTC; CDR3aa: CASSRPRGLLSYEQYF
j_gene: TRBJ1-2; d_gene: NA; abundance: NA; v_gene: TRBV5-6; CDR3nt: TGTGCCAGCAGCCCGGGACGGCTCGACCTCTTTAACTATGGCTACACCTTC; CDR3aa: CASSPGRLDLFNYGYTF
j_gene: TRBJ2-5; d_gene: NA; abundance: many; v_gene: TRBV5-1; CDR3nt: TGCGCCAGCAGCTACACGGGGTCCTCTGAAGAGACCCAGTACTTC; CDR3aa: CASSYTGSSEETQYF
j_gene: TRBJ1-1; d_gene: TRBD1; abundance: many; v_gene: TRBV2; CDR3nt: TGTGCCAGCAGCAACCGGGACAGGGTGAAGAACACTGAAGCTTTCTTT; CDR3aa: CASSNRDRVKNTEAFF
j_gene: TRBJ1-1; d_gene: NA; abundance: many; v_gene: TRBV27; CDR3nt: TGTGCCAGCAGTTTATATTCAGTCCTCATGAACACTGAAGCTTTCTTT; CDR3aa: CASSLYSVLMNTEAFF
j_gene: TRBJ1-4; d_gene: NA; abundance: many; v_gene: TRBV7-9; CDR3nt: TGTGCCAGCAGCTCCCAGGGGTGGAGAGGGGAAAAACTGTTTTTT; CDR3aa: CASSSQGWRGEKLFF
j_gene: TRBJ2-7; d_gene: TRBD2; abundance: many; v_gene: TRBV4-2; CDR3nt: TGTGCCAGCAGCCAATCGAGGGTAGGACTAGCGGGGGGGCCCTACGAGCAGTACTTC; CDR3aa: CASSQSRVGLAGGPYEQYF
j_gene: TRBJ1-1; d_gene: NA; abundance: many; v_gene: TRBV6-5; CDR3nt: TGTGCCAGCAGTAACCGACAAAACACTGAAGCTTTCTTT; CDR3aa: CASSNRQNTEAFF
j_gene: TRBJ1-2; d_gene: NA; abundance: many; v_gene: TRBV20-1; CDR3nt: TGCAGTGCTAGAGATAAGGGGTTGGGTGGCTACACCTTC; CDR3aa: CSARDKGLGGYTF
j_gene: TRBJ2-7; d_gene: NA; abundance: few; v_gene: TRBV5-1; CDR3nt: TGCGCCAGCAGCTTGGAGCTGGCAGGAGGAACCTACGAGCAGTACTTC; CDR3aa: CASSLELAGGTYEQYF
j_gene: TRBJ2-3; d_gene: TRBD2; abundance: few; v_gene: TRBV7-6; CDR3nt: TGTGCCAGCAGCTTAGGGGCCAGCGGGGGGATCACAGATACGCAGTATTTT; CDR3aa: CASSLGASGGITDTQYF
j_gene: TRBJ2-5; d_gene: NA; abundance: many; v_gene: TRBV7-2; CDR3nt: TGTGCCAGCAGCTCAACCGACGGGTTGAACCAAGAGACCCAGTACTTC; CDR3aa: CASSSTDGLNQETQYF
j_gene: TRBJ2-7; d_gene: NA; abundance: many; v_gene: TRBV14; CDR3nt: TGTGCCAGCATGGGACCGCCATCCTACGAGCAGTACTTC; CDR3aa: CASMGPPSYEQYF
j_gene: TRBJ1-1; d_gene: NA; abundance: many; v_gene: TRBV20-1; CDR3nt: TGCAGTGCTAGCGGTCGGTCGGGGAACACTGAAGCTTTCTTT; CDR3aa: CSASGRSGNTEAFF